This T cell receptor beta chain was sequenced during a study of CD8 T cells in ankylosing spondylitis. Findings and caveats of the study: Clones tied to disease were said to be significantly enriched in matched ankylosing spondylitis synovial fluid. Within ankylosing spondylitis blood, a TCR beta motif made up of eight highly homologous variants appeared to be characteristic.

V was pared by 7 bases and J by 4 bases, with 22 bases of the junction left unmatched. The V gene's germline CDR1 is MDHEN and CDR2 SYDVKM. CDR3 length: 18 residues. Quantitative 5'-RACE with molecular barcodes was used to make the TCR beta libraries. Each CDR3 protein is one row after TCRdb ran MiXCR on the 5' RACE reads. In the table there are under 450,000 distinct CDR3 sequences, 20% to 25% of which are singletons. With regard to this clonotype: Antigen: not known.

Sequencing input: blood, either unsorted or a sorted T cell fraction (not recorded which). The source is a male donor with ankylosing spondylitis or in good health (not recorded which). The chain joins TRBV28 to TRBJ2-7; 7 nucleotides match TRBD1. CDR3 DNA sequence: TGTGCCAGCAAGCCCCCGACAGGGATTGCTGACGTGAAATACGAGCAGTACTTC. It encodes CASKPPTGIADVKYEQYF.